This record looks at one T cell receptor (beta chain) sequence and its context. Its antigen is not yet known. It has no much larger one-base neighbor in the sample; base qualities were not kept. These data are taken from a study of cytomegalovirus exposure and HLA in healthy donors (dated by TCRdb to 2017 to 2019). With respect to the entire study: According to a later analysis, one platform produced both the roughly 120 validation repertoires and the 666 repertoires of the first cohort. The study combined high-throughput TCR immunosequencing, statistical association of individual TCRs with disease status, and machine learning to predict cytomegalovirus infection status. The study aimed to test whether cataloging public T cell receptors could reveal signatures of past pathogen exposure. Besides the first cohort of 500 to 700 subjects, a separate validation cohort made up of 120 different subjects was used.

The paper as a whole reports these results and caveats: In the study, approximately 150 TCR beta chains were listed as associated with cytomegalovirus. The validation cohort had no HLA typing available for a later analysis, so co-occurrence within that cohort was assessed over all 120 or so repertoires. The authors suggested that the approach could potentially be extended to other disease states and immunological phenotypes. The classifier was reported to diagnose cytomegalovirus status with high specificity and sensitivity in both the original cohort and the validation cohort. Across donors, most TCR sequences were observed very rarely, whereas some public TCRs were present in many individuals. In a later analysis, TCRs clustered in the first cohort were found to also tend to co-occur in the roughly 120 validation repertoires, with approximately 95% of cluster scores above 0. In vitro tests confirmed that three of the cytomegalovirus-associated TCR beta chains recognize cytomegalovirus antigens.

The library was produced with the immunoSEQ multiplex PCR assay. The paper's data handling went like this. A statistical classification framework was developed to diagnose cytomegalovirus status using the catalog of TCR beta chain sequences. Held by TCRdb, this immuneACCESS table contains in-frame sequences only and omits some clones. Under half of the omission traces to an unresolved V gene where checked; the cause of the rest is unknown. Clonal size and the V and J genes are those of that table, whereas D and trimming came from the DNA. Within this sample are fewer than 400,000 clones, with roughly 86% of them counted one time only. The ten top clones hold more than 0.95% of the sample. The donors belonged to the validation cohort of about 130 subjects, which was separate from the roughly 700-subject first cohort. From the cysteine through the phenylalanine, the CDR3 covers 14 amino acids. Here the CDR3 DNA is all that survives: 42 bases in frame from base 1. In the germline V gene, CDR1 corresponds to MGHRA and CDR2 to YSYEKL. The V and J ends are trimmed by 6 bases and 3 bases, leaving 14 bases between them.

The rearranged chain carries TRBV4-1 and TRBJ1-2; confidence is insufficient to name the D gene. Sequenced sample: PBMCs. This clonotype was sampled from a man aged 30-40 years in good health and CMV-seronegative. This receptor has the CDR3 CASRSPSVDYGYTF. The bases are TGCGCCAGCAGATCGCCTTCAGTCGACTATGGCTACACCTTC.